The source of this T cell receptor beta chain is a study of blood T cell repertoires in COVID-19. Here immunoSEQ multiplex PCR was the method, and the copy in TCRdb shows in-frame clones only, minus some. The sample lists under 20,000 clones, 70% to 85% occurring once. In Seattle, patients joined the study during active infection and were tracked longitudinally. Germline V gene data show CDR1 as MNHEY and CDR2 as SVGEGT. Trimming cost V 0 bases and J 2 bases; bases outside gene matches: 9. This CDR3 region has 18 residues. The sequencing sample was made of peripheral blood. V usage is TRBV6-2 or TRBV6-3 and J usage is TRBJ2-3; 9 bases map to TRBD2. The TCR originated in a man between 65 and 79 years old with COVID-19, enrolled during active disease. CDR3: CASSYSPRLAGITDTQYF. CDR3 DNA: TGTGCCAGCAGTTACTCCCCTCGGCTAGCGGGGATCACAGATACGCAGTATTTT.